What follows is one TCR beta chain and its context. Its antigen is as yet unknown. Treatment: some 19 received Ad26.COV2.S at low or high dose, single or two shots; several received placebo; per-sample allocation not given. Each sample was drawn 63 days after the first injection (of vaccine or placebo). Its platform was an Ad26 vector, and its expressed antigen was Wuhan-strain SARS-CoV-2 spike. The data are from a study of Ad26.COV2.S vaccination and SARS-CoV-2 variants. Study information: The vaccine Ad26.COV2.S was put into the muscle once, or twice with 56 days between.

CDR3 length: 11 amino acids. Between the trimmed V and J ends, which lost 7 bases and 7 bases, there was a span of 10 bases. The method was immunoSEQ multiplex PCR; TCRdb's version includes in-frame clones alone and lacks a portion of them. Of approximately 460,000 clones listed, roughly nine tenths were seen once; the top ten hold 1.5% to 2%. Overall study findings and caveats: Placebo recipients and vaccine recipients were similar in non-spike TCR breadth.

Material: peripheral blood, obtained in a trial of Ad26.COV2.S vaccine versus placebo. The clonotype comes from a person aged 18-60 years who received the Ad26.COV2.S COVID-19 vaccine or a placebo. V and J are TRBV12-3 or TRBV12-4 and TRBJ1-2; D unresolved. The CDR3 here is CASNSQGGYTF. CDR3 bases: TGTGCCAGCAATTCTCAAGGTGGCTACACCTTC.